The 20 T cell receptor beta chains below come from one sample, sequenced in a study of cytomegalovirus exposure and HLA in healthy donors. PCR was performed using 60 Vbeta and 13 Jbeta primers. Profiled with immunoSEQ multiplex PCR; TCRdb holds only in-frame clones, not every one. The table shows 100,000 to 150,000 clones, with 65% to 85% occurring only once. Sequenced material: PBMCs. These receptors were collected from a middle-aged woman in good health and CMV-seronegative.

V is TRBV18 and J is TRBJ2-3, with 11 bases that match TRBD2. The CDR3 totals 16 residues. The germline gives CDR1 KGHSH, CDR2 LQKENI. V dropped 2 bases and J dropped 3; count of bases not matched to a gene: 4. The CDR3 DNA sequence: TGTGCCAGCTCACCAATAGCGGGGGGGCGGACAGATACGCAGTATTTT. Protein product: CASSPIAGGRTDTQYF.

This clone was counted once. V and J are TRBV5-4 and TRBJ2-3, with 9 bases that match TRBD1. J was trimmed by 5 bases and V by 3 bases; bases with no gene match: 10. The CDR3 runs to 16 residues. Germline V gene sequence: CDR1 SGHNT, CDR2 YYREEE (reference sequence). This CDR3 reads CASSSTGTGMRDTQYF. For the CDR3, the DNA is TGTGCCAGCAGCTCAACCGGGACAGGGATGAGAGATACGCAGTATTTT.

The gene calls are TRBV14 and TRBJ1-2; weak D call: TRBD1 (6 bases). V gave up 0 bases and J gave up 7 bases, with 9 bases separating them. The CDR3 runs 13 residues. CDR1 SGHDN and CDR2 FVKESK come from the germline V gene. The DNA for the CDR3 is TGTGCCAGCAGCCAAGAATTAGGGGGTGGCTACACCTTC. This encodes CASSQELGGGYTF.

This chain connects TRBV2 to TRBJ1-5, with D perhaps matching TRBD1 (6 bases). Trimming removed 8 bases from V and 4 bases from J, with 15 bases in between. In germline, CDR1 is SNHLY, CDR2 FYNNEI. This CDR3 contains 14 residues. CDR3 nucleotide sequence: TGTGCCAGCGGCTTGACAGGTGTTAATCAGCCCCAGCATTTT. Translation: CASGLTGVNQPQHF.

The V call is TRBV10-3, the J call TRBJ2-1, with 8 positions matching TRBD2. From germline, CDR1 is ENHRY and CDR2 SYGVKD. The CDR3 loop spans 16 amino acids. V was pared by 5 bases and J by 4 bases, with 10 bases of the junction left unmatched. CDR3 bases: TGTGCCATCAGTTGGCAACCCGGGGGGGCTTACAATGAGCAGTTCTTC. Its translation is CAISWQPGGAYNEQFF.

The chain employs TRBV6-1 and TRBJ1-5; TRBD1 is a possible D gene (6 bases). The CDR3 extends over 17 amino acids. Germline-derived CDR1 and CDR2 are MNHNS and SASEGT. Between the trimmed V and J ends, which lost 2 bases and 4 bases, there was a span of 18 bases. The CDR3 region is CASSEQLRQGQNQPQHF. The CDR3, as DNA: TGTGCCAGCAGTGAACAATTAAGGCAGGGGCAAAATCAGCCCCAGCATTTT.

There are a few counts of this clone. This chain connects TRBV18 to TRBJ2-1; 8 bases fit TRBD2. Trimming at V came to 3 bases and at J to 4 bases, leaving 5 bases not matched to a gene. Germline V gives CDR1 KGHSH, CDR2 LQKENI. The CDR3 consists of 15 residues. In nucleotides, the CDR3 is TGTGCCAGCTCACCGCCTAGCGGGTATTACAATGAGCAGTTCTTC. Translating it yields CASSPPSGYYNEQFF.

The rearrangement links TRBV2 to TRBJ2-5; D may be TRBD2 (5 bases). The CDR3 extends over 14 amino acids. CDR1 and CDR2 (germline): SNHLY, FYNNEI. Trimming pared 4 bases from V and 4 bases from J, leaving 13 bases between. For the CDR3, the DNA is TGTGCCAGCAGTGTTTCGCAGGCGGGAGAGACCCAGTACTTC. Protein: CASSVSQAGETQYF.

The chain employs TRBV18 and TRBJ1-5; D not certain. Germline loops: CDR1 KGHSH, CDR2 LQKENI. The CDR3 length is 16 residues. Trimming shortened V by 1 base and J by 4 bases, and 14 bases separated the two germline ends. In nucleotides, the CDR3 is TGTGCCAGCTCACCACTTGGAGCCGAGCTAAATCAGCCCCAGCATTTT. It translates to CASSPLGAELNQPQHF.

CDR3 nucleotide sequence: TGTGCCAGCTCATCGAGTAAGCATTTT. This sequence encodes CASSSSKHF. The chain couples TRBV18 to TRBJ1-5; no reliable D call. The CDR3 is 9 amino acids. Trimming took off 5 bases at V and 14 bases at J, with 7 bases between the two ends. The germline CDR1 and CDR2 sequences are KGHSH and LQKENI.

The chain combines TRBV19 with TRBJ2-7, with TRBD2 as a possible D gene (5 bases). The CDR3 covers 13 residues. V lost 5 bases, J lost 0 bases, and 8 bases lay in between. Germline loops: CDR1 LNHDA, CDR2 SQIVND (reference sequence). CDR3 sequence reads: CASSRRDSYEQYF. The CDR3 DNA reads TGTGCCAGTAGTCGTCGGGACTCCTACGAGCAGTACTTC.

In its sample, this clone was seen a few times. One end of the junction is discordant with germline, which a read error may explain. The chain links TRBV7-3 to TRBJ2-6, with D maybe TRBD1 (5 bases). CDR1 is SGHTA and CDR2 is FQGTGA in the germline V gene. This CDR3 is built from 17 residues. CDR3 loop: CASSSHAGRAGANGLTF. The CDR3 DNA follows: TGTGCCAGCAGCTCCCACGCCGGCCGGGCTGGGGCCAACGGCCTGACTTTC.

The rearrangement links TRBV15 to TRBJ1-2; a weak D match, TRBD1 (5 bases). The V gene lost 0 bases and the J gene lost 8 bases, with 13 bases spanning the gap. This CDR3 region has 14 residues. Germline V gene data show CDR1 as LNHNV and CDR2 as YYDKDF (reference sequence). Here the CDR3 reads CATSRDHVGQGYTF. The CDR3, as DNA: TGTGCCACCAGCAGAGATCACGTGGGGCAGGGCTACACCTTC.

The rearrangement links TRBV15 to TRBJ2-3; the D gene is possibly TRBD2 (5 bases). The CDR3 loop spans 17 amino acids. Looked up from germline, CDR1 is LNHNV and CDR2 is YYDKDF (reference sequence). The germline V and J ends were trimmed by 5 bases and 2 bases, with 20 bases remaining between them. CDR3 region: CATSLGPPSSYTDTQYF. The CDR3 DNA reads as TGTGCCACCAGCCTCGGCCCCCCTAGCTCTTACACAGATACGCAGTATTTT.

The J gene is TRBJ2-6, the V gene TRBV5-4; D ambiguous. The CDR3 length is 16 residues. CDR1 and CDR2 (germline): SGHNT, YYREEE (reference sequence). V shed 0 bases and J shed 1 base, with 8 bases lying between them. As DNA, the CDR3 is TGTGCCAGCAGCTTGGCTGACAAATCTGGGGCCAACGTCCTGACTTTC. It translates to CASSLADKSGANVLTF.

The CDR3 protein is CASSRYLNTEAFF. The CDR3 bases are TGTGCCAGCAGCCGATACTTGAACACTGAAGCTTTCTTT. V and J are TRBV7-9 and TRBJ1-1; D gene unclear. Germline V CDR1 and CDR2: SEHNR, FQNEAQ (reference sequence). The CDR3 covers 13 residues. Trimming cost V 5 bases and J 0 bases, with 7 bases left between them.

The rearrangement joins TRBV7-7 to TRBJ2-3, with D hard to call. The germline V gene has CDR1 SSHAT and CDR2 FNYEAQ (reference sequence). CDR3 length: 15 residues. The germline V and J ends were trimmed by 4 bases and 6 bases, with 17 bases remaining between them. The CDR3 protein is CASSYSGSLGDTQYF. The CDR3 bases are TGTGCCAGCAGCTACTCAGGCAGTCTTGGGGATACGCAGTATTTT.

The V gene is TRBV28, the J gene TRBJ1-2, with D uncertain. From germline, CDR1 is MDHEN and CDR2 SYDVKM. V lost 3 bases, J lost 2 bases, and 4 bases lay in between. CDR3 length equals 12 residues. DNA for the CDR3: TGTGCCAGCAGTTTTGGCAACTATGGCTACACCTTC. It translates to CASSFGNYGYTF.

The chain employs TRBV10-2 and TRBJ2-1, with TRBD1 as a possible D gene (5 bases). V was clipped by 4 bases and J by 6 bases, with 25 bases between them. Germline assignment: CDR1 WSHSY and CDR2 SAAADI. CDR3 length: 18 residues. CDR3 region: CASSAVRRLGALRNEQFF. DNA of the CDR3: TGCGCCAGCAGTGCTGTCCGGCGGTTAGGGGCACTACGCAATGAGCAGTTCTTC.

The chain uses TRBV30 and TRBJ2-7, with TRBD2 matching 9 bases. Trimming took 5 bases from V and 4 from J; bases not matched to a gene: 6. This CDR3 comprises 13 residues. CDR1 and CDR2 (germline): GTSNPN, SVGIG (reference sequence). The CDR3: CAWSSGIAYEQYF. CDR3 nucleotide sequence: TGTGCCTGGTCTAGCGGGATTGCGTACGAGCAGTACTTC. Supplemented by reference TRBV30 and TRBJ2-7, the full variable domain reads SQTIHQWPATLVQPVGSPLSLECTVEGTSNPNLYWYRQAAGRGLQLLFYSVGIGQISSEVPQNLSASRPQDRQFILSSKKLLLSDSGFYLCAWSSGIAYEQYFGPGTRLTVT.